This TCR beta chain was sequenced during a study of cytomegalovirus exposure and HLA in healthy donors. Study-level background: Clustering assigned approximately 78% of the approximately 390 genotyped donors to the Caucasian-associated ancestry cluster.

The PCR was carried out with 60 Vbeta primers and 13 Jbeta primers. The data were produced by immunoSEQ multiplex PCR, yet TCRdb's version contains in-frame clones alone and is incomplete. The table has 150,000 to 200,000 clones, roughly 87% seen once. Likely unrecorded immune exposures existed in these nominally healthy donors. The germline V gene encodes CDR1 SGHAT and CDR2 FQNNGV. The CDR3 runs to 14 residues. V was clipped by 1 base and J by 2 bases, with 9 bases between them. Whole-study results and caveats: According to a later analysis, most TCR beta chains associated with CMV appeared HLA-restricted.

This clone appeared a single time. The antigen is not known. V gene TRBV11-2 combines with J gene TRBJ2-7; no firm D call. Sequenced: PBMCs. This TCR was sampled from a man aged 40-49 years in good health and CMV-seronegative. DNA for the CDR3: TGTGCCAGCAGCTTAGCCATCCCCCCCTACGAGCAGTACTTC. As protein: CASSLAIPPYEQYF.